This TCR beta chain stems from a study of molecular identifiers for immune sequencing clone quantification (dated by TCRdb to the late 2010s). Looking at the study overall: For a replicate experiment, RNA from approximately 20,000 or 100,000 naive CD8 T cells was divided into five aliquots, of which four were sequenced. CD8 T cells were used in a methods study to benchmark molecular-identifier clustering-based TCR repertoire sequencing (MIDCIRS) and TCR RNA copy counting.

Libraries of naive CD8 T cells were built from anywhere between roughly 17,000 and 1,000,000 sorted cells, with 10%, 30% or 50% of the purified RNA used. Naive CD8 T cells, defined as CD8+CD4-CCR7+CD45RA+, were FACS-sorted into RLT Plus buffer on a BD FACSAria II. To test detection sensitivity, Jurkat RNA equal to ten TCR copies was added to samples of about 20,000-1,000,000 naive CD8 T cells. CD8 T cells were enriched with RosetteSep CD8+ T Cell Enrichment Cocktail and Ficoll-Paque, followed by ACK red cell lysis. The paper as a whole reports these results and caveats: The sizes of highly expanded clones could end up underestimated when identical TCR molecules share a barcode. The naive libraries included spiked-in Jurkat TCR RNA (roughly nine copies' worth), and this Jurkat TCR RNA is not part of the donor repertoire. Modeling gave about 3.2 recovered TCR RNA copies per cell versus 8 to 10 by digital PCR, implying roughly 29% capture efficiency. Without barcode sub-clustering, chimeric consensus sequences inflated TCR diversity; chimeras reached as high as 47%. Clones above 20 RNA copies held over 97% of molecules in CMV-specific effector cells but under 1% in naive cells. Spiked-in Jurkat TCR RNA equal to a single cell's worth was reported to be detectable even within 1,200,000 naive CD8 T cells.

CDR3 length: 16 amino acids, cysteine to phenylalanine. The only DNA kept is the CDR3, 48 bases in frame from the first base. The germline V gene encodes CDR1 MGHRA and CDR2 YSYEKL. V has 0 bases trimmed and J has 7 bases trimmed; junction bases matching no gene number 11. Libraries were made using PCR. The listed sequencing device is NextSeq 500. Bulk TCR libraries were made following a previously described method, with the TCR primers given in Table S5. Purification of total RNA was performed with the Qiagen AllPrep DNA/RNA kit. Reads from multiple sequencing runs of the same library were pooled before analysis. In the authors' own workflow: Reads were retained only if their TCR constant sequence matched exactly, and those retained reads were trimmed to 150 nt and grouped according to their 12-nt molecular barcodes. Reads in each barcode group were sub-clustered using a 15% Levenshtein threshold, and a quality-weighted consensus sequence was built for each RNA molecule. Non-functional sequences were filtered out, along with any lower-count sequence sitting one edit away from another sequence. Based on fitting two negative binomial distributions, any barcode sub-cluster with under 20% of the maximum read count was discarded. TCRdb cleaned the public reads at Q25 with fastp, built clones with MiXCR and kept in-frame beta chains. Duplicate CDR3 protein sequences are folded into a single record with the most common DNA and genes. TCRdb, not the authors, supplied the V and J calls. Present in this sample are about half a million distinct CDR3 sequences, approximately 25% of which were seen just once. The biggest ten clones account for 0.76% of the sample.

On this clonotype itself: Its antigen is currently not known. No base quality values were provided; no much bigger clone lies one nucleotide off.

The receptor was derived from a human donor in good health. Some libraries in this study had Jurkat cell RNA spiked in. The receptor chain draws on TRBV4-1 and TRBJ1-2; 7 nucleotides in the junction match TRBD1. Sequenced material: naive CD8+ T cells from blood, with Jurkat cell RNA spiked in. This specimen's cell subset or site label, per the study, means: FACS-sorted CD8+CD4-CCR7+CD45RA+ naive T cells. For the CDR3, the sequence is CASSQEDRAAGGGYTF. The DNA reads as follows: TGCGCCAGCAGCCAAGAAGACAGGGCGGCGGGTGGTGGCTACACCTTC.